One sample yielded the 9 T cell receptor beta chains listed below, sequenced in a study of shared clonotypes between healthy human individuals. Using immunoSEQ multiplex PCR, the repertoire was profiled, and TCRdb retains in-frame clones only, with some absent. The table lists a few million clones, around 95% of them singletons. The source material was naive CD4+ T cells sorted from blood. The sample's subset: CD45RA+ positively selected. These receptors all come from a man aged 18 to 30 in good health.

The CDR3 sequence is CASSPRSVNTEAFF. For the CDR3, the DNA is TGTGCCAGCAGCCCCCGTAGTGTGAACACTGAAGCTTTCTTT. The chain uses TRBV6-6 and TRBJ1-1; D remains unclear. From germline, CDR1 is MNHNY and CDR2 SVGAGI (reference sequence). The CDR3 runs to 14 residues. V shed 6 bases and J shed 0 bases, with 11 bases lying between them.

The rearrangement joins TRBV28 to TRBJ2-7; possible D gene TRBD2, 5 bases. This CDR3 comprises 14 residues. CDR1 and CDR2 from the germline V gene are MDHEN and SYDVKM. Trimming cost V 6 bases and J 0 bases, with 12 bases left between them. The CDR3 here is CASRSSGVSYEQYF. The CDR3 nucleotides read TGTGCCAGCAGGTCGTCCGGGGTCTCCTACGAGCAGTACTTC.

The chain combines TRBV4-3 with TRBJ1-6; no clear D. V lost 0 bases and J 10 bases, leaving 13 bases between the germline ends. CDR3 length: 15 residues. CDR1 is LGHNA and CDR2 is YSLEER in the germline V gene. CDR3 protein: CASSQEAHTGSPLHF. CDR3 DNA sequence: TGCGCCAGCAGCCAAGAGGCACATACTGGGTCACCCCTCCACTTT.

CDR3 residues: CASSPGEGSSYEQYF. In nucleotides, the CDR3 is TGTGCCAGTAGTCCCGGAGAGGGGAGTTCCTACGAGCAGTACTTC. The rearrangement joins TRBV19 to TRBJ2-7; D possibly matches TRBD1 or TRBD2 (5 bases each). V gave up 5 bases and J gave up 1 base, with 15 bases separating them. The length of the CDR3 is 15 residues. Germline-derived CDR1 and CDR2 are LNHDA and SQIVND (reference sequence).

This chain links TRBV11-2 with TRBJ1-6, with D uncertain. CDR1 and CDR2 from the germline V gene are SGHAT and FQNNGV. V lost 5 bases to trimming and J lost 0 bases, with 5 bases between them. The CDR3 is made up of 14 amino acids. CDR3 loop: CASSPSSYNSPLHF. CDR3 bases: TGTGCCAGCAGCCCGAGCTCCTATAATTCACCCCTCCACTTT.

V gene TRBV29-1 combines with J gene TRBJ1-3; weak D call: TRBD1 (5 bases). Germline lookup yields CDR1 SQVTM and CDR2 ANQGSEA. The CDR3 loop spans 15 amino acids. V lost 6 bases and J 0 bases, leaving 15 bases between the germline ends. DNA for the CDR3: TGCAGCGTGGGGACGGGACGCAGCTCTGGAAACACCATATATTTT. This codes for CSVGTGRSSGNTIYF.

Points on this clone: Other nucleotide sequences in the sample specify the same CDR3. The V and J genes are TRBV5-1 and TRBJ1-6, with 10 bases matching TRBD1. CDR3 length: 14 amino acids. Germline V gives CDR1 SGHRS, CDR2 YFSETQ. The V segment lost 4 bases and the J segment 8 bases; nucleotides outside the gene matches: 3. In DNA, the CDR3 is TGCGCCAGCAGCCCAGGGACAGGGGATTCACCCCTCCACTTT. Its translation is CASSPGTGDSPLHF.

The chain has TRBV30 and TRBJ2-5; D gene unclear. Germline CDR1 and CDR2: GTSNPN and SVGIG (reference sequence). The CDR3 has 12 residues. Trimming stripped 4 bases from V and 7 bases from J, with 13 bases between. In DNA form, the CDR3 reads TGTGCCTGGACCCTGGGGTTCGGGACCCAGTACTTC. This sequence encodes CAWTLGFGTQYF. Together with reference TRBV30 and TRBJ2-5, the CDR3 gives the full variable domain: SQTIHQWPATLVQPVGSPLSLECTVEGTSNPNLYWYRQAAGRGLQLLFYSVGIGQISSEVPQNLSASRPQDRQFILSSKKLLLSDSGFYLCAWTLGFGTQYFGPGTRLLVL.

The V call is TRBV2, the J call TRBJ2-5, with 10 bases aligning to TRBD1. With the DNA end fitting TRBJ2-7 better, the J assignment may be wrong. Germline values: CDR1 SNHLY, CDR2 FYNNEI. This CDR3 spans 14 amino acids. CDR3 nucleotides: TGTGCCAGCAGAGGAAGGACAGGGGGCTACGAGCAGTACTTC. Protein sequence: CASRGRTGGYEQYF.